This is a list of T cell receptor beta chains from one sample in a study of beta chain features in type 1 diabetes. Assay: immunoSEQ multiplex PCR; the TCRdb copy retains only in-frame clones and omits some. The table shows hundreds of thousands of clones, with about an eighth occurring only once. The material sequenced was naive CD4+ T cells from blood. These TCRs come from a man younger than 30 with type 1 diabetes. Both conserved end residues are part of each CDR3. D genes are given only for firm matches. Some rows have no size entry. The others give once, few or many, or a class for an expanded clone.

v_gene	j_gene	d_gene	abundance	CDR3nt	CDR3aa
TRBV6-1	TRBJ1-5	NA	NA	TGTGCCAGCACCAAACTTGATAGCAATCAGCCCCAGCATTTT	CASTKLDSNQPQHF
TRBV2	TRBJ2-3	NA	NA	TGTGCCAGCAGTCCAGGGATCGCAGATACGCAGTATTTT	CASSPGIADTQYF
TRBV19	TRBJ2-4	NA	NA	TGTGCCAGTAGACCCGAGGCGTTCGGAAACATTCAGTACTTC	CASRPEAFGNIQYF
TRBV5-6	TRBJ2-6	NA	NA	TGTGCCAGCAGCCCCTATCGGGGAGCCCTATCTGGGGCCAACGTCCTGACTTTC	CASSPYRGALSGANVLTF
TRBV7-3	TRBJ2-5	TRBD1	NA	TGTGCCAGCAGCCGGGACAGGGTGGGAGAGACCCAGTACTTC	CASSRDRVGETQYF
TRBV18	TRBJ1-1	NA	NA	TGTGCCAGCTCACCACTCGAGGGTCTGAACACTGAAGCTTTCTTT	CASSPLEGLNTEAFF
TRBV30	TRBJ1-1	NA	few	TGTGCCTGGAGCCTGAGGGGAAACACTGAAGCTTTCTTT	CAWSLRGNTEAFF
TRBV7-9	TRBJ2-1	NA	NA	TGTGCCAGCAGCTTTCCTGAGAATGAGCAGTTCTTC	CASSFPENEQFF
TRBV5-1	TRBJ2-2	TRBD1	few	TGCGCCAGCACCCTTGGGCGGGACAGGGTCACCGGGGAGCTGTTTTTT	CASTLGRDRVTGELFF
TRBV6-1	TRBJ1-6	TRBD1	few	TGTGCCAGCAGTGTCCGGACAGGGTTGGAGCATTCACCCCTCCACTTT	CASSVRTGLEHSPLHF
TRBV19	TRBJ2-1	NA	few	TGTGCCAGTAGTATCCTCCAGGGATACAATGAGCAGTTCTTC	CASSILQGYNEQFF
TRBV6-5	TRBJ2-7	TRBD1	few	TGTGCCAGCACCCTCAACAGGGGAGACCACGAGCAGTACTTC	CASTLNRGDHEQYF
TRBV5-1	TRBJ2-7	NA	few	TGCGCCAGCAGCTTGGGGGCGCAGGGGGGCACCGAGCAGTACTTC	CASSLGAQGGTEQYF
TRBV29-1	TRBJ1-1	NA	NA	TGCAGCGTTGAAGTGTGGAAGGCTGAAGCTTTCTTT	CSVEVWKAEAFF
TRBV19	TRBJ2-7	TRBD1	few	TGTGCCAGTAGTATACCCGGGACAGCAACCGAGCAGTACTTC	CASSIPGTATEQYF
TRBV7-9	TRBJ2-5	TRBD2	NA	TGTGCCAGCAGCTTATGGACTAGCGGGATGGAGACCCAGTACTTC	CASSLWTSGMETQYF
TRBV29-1	TRBJ2-7	TRBD1	few	TGCAGCGTGACCCGGGACAGGGGCTCCGAGCAGTACTTC	CSVTRDRGSEQYF
TRBV7-2	TRBJ1-1	NA	NA	TGTGCCAGCAGCCAAGTCACTGAAGCTTTCTTT	CASSQVTEAFF
TRBV11-1	TRBJ2-6	NA	NA	TGTGCCAGCAGCTCCCGGGGGCCGGTCTCTGGGGCCAACGTCCTGACTTTC	CASSSRGPVSGANVLTF
TRBV28	TRBJ1-1	NA	NA	TGTGCCAGTGGGGGCCTGAACACTGAAGCTTTCTTT	CASGGLNTEAFF
TRBV6-6	TRBJ2-1	TRBD2	NA	TGTGCCAGCAGTCTCGGACTAGCGGGGGTTGGGGAGCAGTTCTTC	CASSLGLAGVGEQFF
TRBV10-3	TRBJ2-5	NA	few	TGTGCCATCAGTGGGGCAGGGGCTGAGGAGACCCAGTACTTC	CAISGAGAEETQYF
TRBV18	TRBJ1-5	NA	NA	TGTGCCAGCTCAGCGTCCCATAGCAATCAGCCCCAGCATTTT	CASSASHSNQPQHF
TRBV6-1	TRBJ2-7	NA	few	TGTGCCAGCAGTGAAGCGGGACTCCCCGCTGAGCAGTACTTC	CASSEAGLPAEQYF
TRBV5-1	TRBJ1-1	NA	few	TGCGCCAGCAGCTTGTTGGGGGGCACTGAAGCTTTCTTT	CASSLLGGTEAFF
TRBV9	TRBJ2-3	NA	NA	TGTGCCAGCACCCCGGGAGCCCCTCCAGATACGCAGTATTTT	CASTPGAPPDTQYF
TRBV2	TRBJ2-7	TRBD1	NA	TGTGCCAGCAGTTTTACAGGGGACGAGCAGTACTTC	CASSFTGDEQYF
TRBV5-6	TRBJ2-7	TRBD2	few	TGTGCCAGCAGCCGGGGGGACTACGAGCAGTACTTC	CASSRGDYEQYF
TRBV5-6	TRBJ1-6	TRBD1	few	TGTGCCAGCAGCTTGGAGGACAGGGCGTTTTCACCCCTCCACTTT	CASSLEDRAFSPLHF
TRBV7-8	TRBJ2-4	NA	few	TGTGCCAGCAGCTTAAGTGAAGCGGCCAAAAACATTCAGTACTTC	CASSLSEAAKNIQYF